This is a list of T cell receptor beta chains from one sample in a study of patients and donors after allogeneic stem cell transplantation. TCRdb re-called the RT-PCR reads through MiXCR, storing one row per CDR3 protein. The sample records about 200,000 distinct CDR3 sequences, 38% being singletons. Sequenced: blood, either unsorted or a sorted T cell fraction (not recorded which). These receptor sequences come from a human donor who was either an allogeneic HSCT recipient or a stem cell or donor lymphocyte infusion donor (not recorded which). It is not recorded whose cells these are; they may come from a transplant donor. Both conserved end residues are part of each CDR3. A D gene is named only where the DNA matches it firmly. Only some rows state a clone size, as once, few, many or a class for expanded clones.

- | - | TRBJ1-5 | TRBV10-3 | TGTGCCATCAGTGATGGTGAATCAGCCCAGCATTTT | CAISDGESAQHF
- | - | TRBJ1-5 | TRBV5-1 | TGCGCCAGCAGCCCAAGGACCGGGCCGTATAGCAATCAGCCCCAGCATTTT | CASSPRTGPYSNQPQHF
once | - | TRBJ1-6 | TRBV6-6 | TGTGCCAGCAGTTACTCGGGGGGGGACTATAATTCACCCCTCCACTTT | CASSYSGGDYNSPLHF
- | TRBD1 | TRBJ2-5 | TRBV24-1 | TGTGCCACCAGTGATCCAGGGGGCGCGAAGACCCAGTACTTC | CATSDPGGAKTQYF
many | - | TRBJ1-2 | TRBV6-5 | TGTGCCAGCAGTTACCTCCGCCTCATGGACTATGGCTACACCTTC | CASSYLRLMDYGYTF
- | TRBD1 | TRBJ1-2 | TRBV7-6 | TGTGCCAGCAGCTTAGTCCCAGGGGGCCAGTCAGATGGCTACACCTTC | CASSLVPGGQSDGYTF
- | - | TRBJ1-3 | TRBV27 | TGTGCCAGCAGTTTATTGGGCAATAGTGGAAACACCATATATTTT | CASSLLGNSGNTIYF
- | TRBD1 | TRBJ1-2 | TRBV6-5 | TGTGCCAGCAGCCACAGGGGGAACTATGGCTACACCTTC | CASSHRGNYGYTF
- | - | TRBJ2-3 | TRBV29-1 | TGCAGCGTTGAACTGGGAATCCGCACAGATACGCAGTATTTT | CSVELGIRTDTQYF
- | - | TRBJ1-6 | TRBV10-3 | TGTGCCATCAGTGAGTCTAAAGGGCCGGATAATTCACCCCTCCACTTT | CAISESKGPDNSPLHF
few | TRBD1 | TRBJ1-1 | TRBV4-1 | TGCGCCAGCAGCCATCGAACAGGGGGCACTGAAGCTTTCTTT | CASSHRTGGTEAFF
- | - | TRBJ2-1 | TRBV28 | TGTGCCAGCAGCCTTATAAGGGGCTCCTACAATGAGCAGTTCTTC | CASSLIRGSYNEQFF
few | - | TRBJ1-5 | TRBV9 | TGTGCCAGCAGCGTAGGGGCCAATCAGCCCCAGCATTTT | CASSVGANQPQHF
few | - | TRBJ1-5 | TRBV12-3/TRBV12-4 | TGTGCCAGCAAAAAGGCGGGGAATCAGCCCCAGCATTTT | CASKKAGNQPQHF
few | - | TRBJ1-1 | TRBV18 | TGTGCCAGCTCAACCACAGGGCTATCGGTGAACACTGAAGCTTTCTTT | CASSTTGLSVNTEAFF
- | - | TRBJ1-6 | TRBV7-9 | TGTGCCAGCAGCTTAGGGCCTTCACCCCTCCACTTT | CASSLGPSPLHF
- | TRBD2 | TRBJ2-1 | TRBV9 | TGTGCCAGCAGCGTGACCGCGGGGGACTGGTCCTACAATGAGCAGTTCTTC | CASSVTAGDWSYNEQFF
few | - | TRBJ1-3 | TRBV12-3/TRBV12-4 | TGTGCCAGCAGTCTTACTGGAAACACCATATATTTT | CASSLTGNTIYF
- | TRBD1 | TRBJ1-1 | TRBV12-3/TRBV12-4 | TGTGCCAGCAGTCCGGGGGACAGGATAGGGTACACTGAAGCTTTCTTT | CASSPGDRIGYTEAFF
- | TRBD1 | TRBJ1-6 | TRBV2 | TGTGCCAGCAGGTCCGACAGGGCTTCATCTAATTCACCCCTCCACTTT | CASRSDRASSNSPLHF